The rows below give T cell receptor beta chains drawn from one sample of a study of Ad26.COV2.S vaccination and SARS-CoV-2 variants. Sequencing was performed with immunoSEQ multiplex PCR; in TCRdb, only in-frame clones are kept and a portion is missing. There are 350,000 to 450,000 clones in the sample; 70% to 90% occur only once, and roughly 3.3% lies in the top ten. Sequencing used peripheral blood, obtained in a trial of Ad26.COV2.S vaccine versus placebo. The receptors derive from a person between 18 and 65 years old who received the Ad26.COV2.S COVID-19 vaccine or a placebo. CDR3s include the opening cysteine and the closing phenylalanine or tryptophan. Fields, in order: clone size, J gene, V gene, D gene, CDR3 protein, CDR3 DNA. D genes are given only for firm matches. Clone size is shown for a subset of rows, as once, few, many or a class of expanded clone.

clone size: .
J gene: TRBJ1-1
V gene: TRBV14
D gene: .
CDR3 protein: CASSQRQQNTEAFF
CDR3 DNA: TGTGCCAGCAGCCAAAGACAGCAGAACACTGAAGCTTTCTTT

clone size: .
J gene: TRBJ2-7
V gene: TRBV4-1
D gene: .
CDR3 protein: CASSQVGGVSYEQYF
CDR3 DNA: TGCGCCAGCAGCCAAGTTGGCGGGGTCTCCTACGAGCAGTACTTC

clone size: .
J gene: TRBJ1-2
V gene: TRBV6-4
D gene: .
CDR3 protein: CASSPVSLTSTRPGVNGYTF
CDR3 DNA: TGTGCCAGCAGTCCCGTCTCTCTAACTTCGACCCGGCCCGGAGTGAATGGCTACACCTTC

clone size: once
J gene: TRBJ1-1
V gene: TRBV12-3/TRBV12-4
D gene: .
CDR3 protein: CASSYRETKAFF
CDR3 DNA: TGTGCCAGCAGTTATCGGGAGACTAAAGCTTTCTTT

clone size: .
J gene: TRBJ2-7
V gene: TRBV7-9
D gene: .
CDR3 protein: CASSLQGSAYEQYF
CDR3 DNA: TGTGCCAGCAGCTTACAGGGATCGGCCTACGAGCAGTACTTC

clone size: .
J gene: TRBJ2-6
V gene: TRBV5-1
D gene: .
CDR3 protein: CASSLAPSGANVLTF
CDR3 DNA: TGCGCCAGCAGCTTGGCCCCCTCTGGGGCCAACGTCCTGACTTTC

clone size: .
J gene: TRBJ2-2
V gene: TRBV5-5
D gene: .
CDR3 protein: CASSPWRTAATGELFF
CDR3 DNA: TGTGCCAGCAGCCCCTGGCGGACTGCTGCCACCGGGGAGCTGTTTTTT

clone size: .
J gene: TRBJ1-1
V gene: TRBV4-2
D gene: TRBD1
CDR3 protein: CASSQGGTGDTEAFF
CDR3 DNA: TGTGCCAGCAGCCAAGGAGGGACAGGGGACACTGAAGCTTTCTTT

clone size: .
J gene: TRBJ2-2
V gene: TRBV6-2/TRBV6-3
D gene: TRBD1
CDR3 protein: CASSYTGGTGELFF
CDR3 DNA: TGTGCCAGCAGTTACACAGGGGGGACCGGGGAGCTGTTTTTT

clone size: .
J gene: TRBJ2-3
V gene: TRBV7-2
D gene: .
CDR3 protein: CASSLEGGSTDTQYF
CDR3 DNA: TGTGCCAGCAGCTTAGAAGGCGGGAGCACAGATACGCAGTATTTT

clone size: once
J gene: TRBJ2-3
V gene: TRBV5-1
D gene: .
CDR3 protein: CASSLTGGGDTQYF
CDR3 DNA: TGCGCCAGCAGCTTGACGGGGGGCGGGGATACGCAGTATTTT

clone size: .
J gene: TRBJ1-6
V gene: TRBV5-5
D gene: .
CDR3 protein: CASSLTGNSPLHF
CDR3 DNA: TGTGCCAGCAGCTTGACGGGGAATTCACCCCTCCACTTT

clone size: .
J gene: TRBJ1-5
V gene: TRBV4-1
D gene: .
CDR3 protein: CASSQEEGLGGQPQHF
CDR3 DNA: TGCGCCAGCAGCCAAGAGGAGGGATTAGGAGGACAGCCCCAGCATTTT

clone size: once
J gene: TRBJ2-1
V gene: TRBV18
D gene: TRBD2
CDR3 protein: CASSQIPGTSGTYNEQFF
CDR3 DNA: TGTGCCAGCTCACAAATTCCCGGGACTAGCGGGACTTACAATGAGCAGTTCTTC

clone size: .
J gene: TRBJ2-3
V gene: TRBV24-1
D gene: TRBD2
CDR3 protein: CATSDPTTSGGLTDTQYF
CDR3 DNA: TGTGCCACCAGTGATCCCACGACTAGCGGGGGCTTAACAGATACGCAGTATTTT

clone size: .
J gene: TRBJ1-1
V gene: TRBV5-1
D gene: .
CDR3 protein: CASSLGPRGTEAFF
CDR3 DNA: TGCGCCAGCAGCTTGGGGCCCCGGGGCACTGAAGCTTTCTTT

clone size: few
J gene: TRBJ2-2
V gene: TRBV7-2
D gene: TRBD2
CDR3 protein: CASSPLAGNTGELFF
CDR3 DNA: TGTGCCAGCAGCCCACTAGCGGGTAACACCGGGGAGCTGTTTTTT

clone size: .
J gene: TRBJ2-7
V gene: TRBV2
D gene: TRBD2
CDR3 protein: CASSVRAAGGLEQYF
CDR3 DNA: TGTGCCAGCAGTGTTAGGGCAGCGGGAGGGCTCGAGCAGTACTTC

clone size: .
J gene: TRBJ1-1
V gene: TRBV29-1
D gene: .
CDR3 protein: CSVDDRNTEAFF
CDR3 DNA: TGCAGCGTCGACGACAGGAACACTGAAGCTTTCTTT

clone size: once
J gene: TRBJ2-7
V gene: TRBV9
D gene: .
CDR3 protein: CASSVVASSYEQYF
CDR3 DNA: TGTGCCAGCAGCGTAGTCGCTAGCTCCTACGAGCAGTACTTC

clone size: .
J gene: TRBJ2-7
V gene: TRBV5-1
D gene: TRBD1
CDR3 protein: CASTPGTGTYEQYF
CDR3 DNA: TGCGCCAGTACCCCCGGGACAGGGACCTACGAGCAGTACTTC

clone size: few
J gene: TRBJ2-1
V gene: TRBV2
D gene: .
CDR3 protein: CASTERSSYNEQFF
CDR3 DNA: TGTGCCAGCACGGAACGGAGCTCCTACAATGAGCAGTTCTTC

clone size: .
J gene: TRBJ2-5
V gene: TRBV18
D gene: TRBD2
CDR3 protein: CASSPNFLAGLETQYF
CDR3 DNA: TGTGCCAGCTCACCAAATTTCCTAGCGGGCCTGGAGACCCAGTACTTC

clone size: .
J gene: TRBJ2-2
V gene: TRBV6-1
D gene: .
CDR3 protein: CASSEGQVTGELFF
CDR3 DNA: TGTGCCAGCAGTGAAGGGCAGGTCACCGGGGAGCTGTTTTTT

clone size: once
J gene: TRBJ1-4
V gene: TRBV5-4
D gene: TRBD1
CDR3 protein: CASSRTGEYEKLFF
CDR3 DNA: TGTGCCAGCAGCCGGACAGGGGAGTATGAAAAACTGTTTTTT

clone size: .
J gene: TRBJ2-3
V gene: TRBV28
D gene: .
CDR3 protein: CASSPRITDTQYF
CDR3 DNA: TGTGCCAGCAGTCCACGGATTACAGATACGCAGTATTTT

clone size: .
J gene: TRBJ1-5
V gene: TRBV9
D gene: .
CDR3 protein: CASKGPRGSQPQHF
CDR3 DNA: TGTGCCAGCAAAGGGCCCCGGGGGAGTCAGCCCCAGCATTTT

clone size: .
J gene: TRBJ1-4
V gene: TRBV29-1
D gene: TRBD1
CDR3 protein: CSVRGQGISNEKLFF
CDR3 DNA: TGCAGCGTCCGAGGACAGGGGATCTCTAATGAAAAACTGTTTTTT

clone size: .
J gene: TRBJ2-1
V gene: TRBV6-4
D gene: TRBD2
CDR3 protein: CASSDLRTSGKTNFNEQFF
CDR3 DNA: TGTGCCAGCAGTGACTTGCGGACTAGCGGGAAGACAAACTTCAATGAGCAGTTCTTC

clone size: .
J gene: TRBJ2-1
V gene: TRBV19
D gene: TRBD2
CDR3 protein: CASSMKTSGGEYYNEQFF
CDR3 DNA: TGTGCCAGTAGTATGAAGACTAGCGGGGGGGAGTACTACAATGAGCAGTTCTTC

clone size: .
J gene: TRBJ2-1
V gene: TRBV7-2
D gene: .
CDR3 protein: CASSFGRLGANEQFF
CDR3 DNA: TGTGCCAGCAGCTTCGGACGGCTTGGAGCCAATGAGCAGTTCTTC

clone size: .
J gene: TRBJ2-3
V gene: TRBV27
D gene: .
CDR3 protein: CASSRSASGTDTQYF
CDR3 DNA: TGTGCCAGCAGTAGGAGCGCTAGCGGCACAGATACGCAGTATTTT

clone size: .
J gene: TRBJ1-1
V gene: TRBV10-2
D gene: .
CDR3 protein: CASGVDGTTEAFF
CDR3 DNA: TGCGCCAGCGGAGTGGACGGTACTACTGAAGCTTTCTTT

clone size: .
J gene: TRBJ1-4
V gene: TRBV6-2/TRBV6-3
D gene: .
CDR3 protein: CASSPRGGRTEKLFF
CDR3 DNA: TGTGCCAGCAGCCCGCGGGGGGGGCGTACTGAAAAACTGTTTTTT

clone size: once
J gene: TRBJ2-2
V gene: TRBV2
D gene: .
CDR3 protein: CASRQGAGELFF
CDR3 DNA: TGTGCCAGCCGTCAGGGTGCCGGGGAGCTGTTTTTT

clone size: .
J gene: TRBJ2-7
V gene: TRBV7-9
D gene: .
CDR3 protein: CASSPPKMSYEQYF
CDR3 DNA: TGTGCCAGCAGCCCCCCCAAGATGTCCTACGAGCAGTACTTC

clone size: .
J gene: TRBJ2-7
V gene: TRBV6-2/TRBV6-3
D gene: .
CDR3 protein: CASSYGWIGLGYEQYF
CDR3 DNA: TGTGCCAGCAGTTACGGCTGGATAGGGTTGGGCTACGAGCAGTACTTC

clone size: .
J gene: TRBJ2-2
V gene: TRBV15
D gene: .
CDR3 protein: CATSRDLVGTGELFF
CDR3 DNA: TGTGCCACCAGCAGAGATCTAGTTGGCACCGGGGAGCTGTTTTTT

clone size: .
J gene: TRBJ2-7
V gene: TRBV27
D gene: .
CDR3 protein: CASSLQVQSYEQYF
CDR3 DNA: TGTGCCAGCAGTTTACAGGTTCAGTCCTACGAGCAGTACTTC

clone size: .
J gene: TRBJ2-7
V gene: TRBV6-2/TRBV6-3
D gene: .
CDR3 protein: CASSLSSYEQYF
CDR3 DNA: TGTGCCAGCAGTCTGAGCTCCTACGAGCAGTACTTC

clone size: few
J gene: TRBJ2-7
V gene: TRBV6-1
D gene: TRBD1
CDR3 protein: CASSDTGTGIYEQYF
CDR3 DNA: TGTGCCAGCAGTGATACCGGGACAGGGATCTACGAGCAGTACTTC

clone size: .
J gene: TRBJ2-7
V gene: TRBV5-5
D gene: TRBD1
CDR3 protein: CASSQKTGTGANYEQYF
CDR3 DNA: TGTGCCAGCAGTCAGAAAACCGGGACAGGGGCTAACTACGAGCAGTACTTC

clone size: .
J gene: TRBJ2-3
V gene: TRBV18
D gene: .
CDR3 protein: CASSPAGASDTQYF
CDR3 DNA: TGTGCCAGCTCACCAGCAGGGGCCTCGGATACGCAGTATTTT

clone size: .
J gene: TRBJ2-1
V gene: TRBV29-1
D gene: TRBD2
CDR3 protein: CSVELRGGELYNEQFF
CDR3 DNA: TGCAGCGTTGAACTACGGGGGGGCGAGTTGTACAATGAGCAGTTCTTC

clone size: .
J gene: TRBJ2-7
V gene: TRBV10-1
D gene: TRBD2
CDR3 protein: CASSTGKGRGGDEQYF
CDR3 DNA: TGCGCCAGCAGTACCGGGAAGGGGAGGGGCGGAGACGAGCAGTACTTC

clone size: few
J gene: TRBJ1-5
V gene: TRBV4-3
D gene: .
CDR3 protein: CASSSQLEQPQHF
CDR3 DNA: TGCGCCAGCAGCTCCCAATTGGAGCAGCCCCAGCATTTT

clone size: .
J gene: TRBJ2-2
V gene: TRBV28
D gene: TRBD2
CDR3 protein: CASSSLPGIAGNTGELFF
CDR3 DNA: TGTGCCAGCAGTTCCCTCCCGGGGATAGCGGGAAACACCGGGGAGCTGTTTTTT

clone size: many
J gene: TRBJ1-2
V gene: TRBV11-2
D gene: .
CDR3 protein: CASRLLGVPSYTF
CDR3 DNA: TGTGCCAGCAGGCTCCTGGGGGTACCTAGCTACACCTTC

clone size: .
J gene: TRBJ1-5
V gene: TRBV28
D gene: .
CDR3 protein: CASNKDPGAYNQPQHF
CDR3 DNA: TGTGCCAGCAACAAGGACCCGGGGGCGTACAATCAGCCCCAGCATTTT

clone size: once
J gene: TRBJ2-1
V gene: TRBV7-9
D gene: .
CDR3 protein: CASSSRGRANEQFF
CDR3 DNA: TGTGCCAGCAGCTCGCGAGGGAGAGCCAATGAGCAGTTCTTC

clone size: .
J gene: TRBJ2-1
V gene: TRBV18
D gene: TRBD1
CDR3 protein: CASSVGTGISYNEQFF
CDR3 DNA: TGTGCCAGCTCAGTGGGGACAGGGATTAGCTACAATGAGCAGTTCTTC

clone size: .
J gene: TRBJ2-1
V gene: TRBV7-9
D gene: .
CDR3 protein: CASSFTNEQFF
CDR3 DNA: TGTGCCAGCAGCTTCACTAATGAGCAGTTCTTC

clone size: .
J gene: TRBJ2-7
V gene: TRBV15
D gene: .
CDR3 protein: CATTWDRGSYEQYF
CDR3 DNA: TGTGCCACCACCTGGGATAGGGGGTCCTACGAGCAGTACTTC

clone size: .
J gene: TRBJ2-7
V gene: TRBV5-1
D gene: TRBD1
CDR3 protein: CASSVWDSEQYF
CDR3 DNA: TGCGCCAGCAGCGTTTGGGACAGCGAGCAGTACTTC

clone size: .
J gene: TRBJ2-7
V gene: TRBV10-1
D gene: TRBD2
CDR3 protein: CASSRGGSGYEQYF
CDR3 DNA: TGCGCCAGCAGCCGCGGGGGGAGTGGCTACGAGCAGTACTTC

clone size: .
J gene: TRBJ2-7
V gene: TRBV4-1
D gene: TRBD1
CDR3 protein: CASSQVGQGFYEQYF
CDR3 DNA: TGCGCCAGCAGCCAAGTGGGACAGGGGTTCTACGAGCAGTACTTC

clone size: .
J gene: TRBJ1-2
V gene: TRBV6-2/TRBV6-3
D gene: .
CDR3 protein: CASSRSPPQGDGYTF
CDR3 DNA: TGTGCCAGCAGTCGCTCTCCCCCACAGGGTGATGGCTACACCTTC

clone size: .
J gene: TRBJ2-5
V gene: TRBV15
D gene: .
CDR3 protein: CATSRSGHVQETQYF
CDR3 DNA: TGTGCCACCAGCAGATCGGGACACGTACAAGAGACCCAGTACTTC

clone size: .
J gene: TRBJ1-1
V gene: TRBV25-1
D gene: TRBD1
CDR3 protein: CASSESQTGAVNTEAFF
CDR3 DNA: TGTGCCAGCAGTGAATCCCAGACAGGGGCGGTTAACACTGAAGCTTTCTTT